A single sample is the source of the 13 T cell receptor beta chains below, sequenced in a study of shared T cell receptors in the human thymus. Profiled with immunoSEQ multiplex PCR; TCRdb holds only in-frame clones, not every one. The data contain hundreds of thousands of clones, about 89% of them singletons. Separately, the same data were catalogued under a study of human thymus T cells.

The sequenced material came from thymocytes. These receptors all come from a boy in the first two years of life with a congenital heart defect.

The chain has TRBV7-3 and TRBJ1-2; TRBD1 is a possible D gene (6 bases). The V gene lost 2 bases and the J gene lost 3 bases, with 16 bases spanning the gap. The CDR3 is 16 amino acids. Germline lookup yields CDR1 SGHTA and CDR2 FQGTGA. CDR3 sequence: CASSLGDTNPDYGYTF. For the CDR3, the DNA is TGTGCCAGCAGCTTAGGGGACACCAACCCAGACTATGGCTACACCTTC.

This clone occurred a few times. The CDR3 DNA reads TGTGCCAGCAGCTTCGGCCCCGACAGGGGCGGTGGCCAATATACGCAGTATTTT. Protein: CASSFGPDRGGGQYTQYF. This sequence joins TRBV7-3 and TRBJ2-3, with TRBD1 identical over 8 bases. The V gene's germline CDR1 is SGHTA and CDR2 FQGTGA. J was trimmed by 7 bases and V by 3 bases; bases with no gene match: 18. The CDR3 loop spans 18 amino acids.

The CDR3 sequence: CATSRERKGVSSYEQYF. The CDR3 region has the DNA TGTGCCACCAGCAGAGAGCGAAAAGGGGTCAGCTCCTACGAGCAGTACTTC. The genes are TRBV15 and TRBJ2-7; D is possibly TRBD1 (5 bases). Germline assignment: CDR1 LNHNV and CDR2 YYDKDF (reference sequence). There are 17 residues in the CDR3. V was cut by 0 bases and J by 0 bases, with 15 bases left in between.

The chain recombines TRBV4-3 with TRBJ1-2; no reliable D call. Per the germline V gene, CDR1 is LGHNA and CDR2 is YSLEER. The V and J ends lost 0 bases and 1 base respectively, with 12 bases between them. CDR3 length equals 16 residues. CDR3 DNA sequence: TGCGCCAGCAGCCAAGATCTCAGGTTTCTTAACTATGGCTACACCTTC. Its translation: CASSQDLRFLNYGYTF.

The V call is TRBV6-4, the J call TRBJ2-1; TRBD2 agrees at 7 bases. The germline V gene encodes CDR1 MRHNA and CDR2 SNTAGT. The CDR3 has 15 residues. Germline trimming cut 2 bases from V and 5 bases from J; bases unmatched to any gene: 6. The CDR3 spells CASSDGGRADNEQFF. The CDR3 DNA reads as TGTGCCAGCAGTGACGGGGGGAGGGCCGACAATGAGCAGTTCTTC.

This clone has only a few counts. The same CDR3 can be traced to other DNA sequences in this sample. V gene TRBV5-1 combines with J gene TRBJ2-7; 12 nucleotides line up with TRBD2. The germline CDR1 and CDR2 sequences are SGHRS and YFSETQ. The CDR3 extends over 19 amino acids. J was trimmed by 7 bases and V by 5 bases; bases with no gene match: 22. The CDR3 nucleotides read TGCGCCAGCAGACCCGACTGGACAGGGCTAGCGGGAGGGCAATTTGAGCAGTACTTC. Encoded protein: CASRPDWTGLAGGQFEQYF.

The chain is built from TRBV2 and TRBJ2-7; a weak D match, TRBD1 (6 bases). CDR1 is SNHLY and CDR2 is FYNNEI in the germline V gene. Trimming took off 8 bases at V and 4 bases at J, with 18 bases between the two ends. The CDR3 contains 14 residues. The CDR3 region is CASGLGHLYYEQYF. The CDR3 region has the DNA TGTGCCAGCGGCCTGGGACACCTCTATTACGAGCAGTACTTC.

Details on this clone: The same CDR3 arises from other DNA sequences in this sample as well. The CDR3 DNA is TGCGCCAGCAGCCAAGATCGGGATCAGCCCCAGCATTTT. This codes for CASSQDRDQPQHF. The V call is TRBV4-3, the J call TRBJ1-5, with D hard to call. Germline-derived CDR1 and CDR2 are LGHNA and YSLEER. This CDR3 spans 13 amino acids. V was clipped by 0 bases and J by 5 bases, with 5 bases between them.

The rearrangement joins TRBV4-1 to TRBJ2-2; 7 bases map to TRBD2. The V gene end was trimmed by 0 bases and the J gene end by 1 base; junction bases not matched to a gene: 2. CDR3 length: 16 amino acids. CDR1 is MGHRA, CDR2 YSYEKL, per germline. The CDR3 loop reads CASSQDSSGNTGELFF. In nucleotides, the CDR3 is TGCGCCAGCAGCCAAGATTCTAGCGGGAACACCGGGGAGCTGTTTTTT.

This rearrangement joins TRBV6-1 to TRBJ2-1, with D maybe TRBD1 (6 bases). Germline V gene data show CDR1 as MNHNS and CDR2 as SASEGT. The CDR3 spans 16 residues. V lost 2 bases, J lost 2 bases, and 13 bases lay in between. In DNA, the CDR3 is TGTGCCAGCAGTGAACCCCCCCGGACAGCCTACAATGAGCAGTTCTTC. This gives the protein CASSEPPRTAYNEQFF.

The chain links TRBV28 to TRBJ1-2; a weak D match, TRBD1 (5 bases). The germline V gene encodes CDR1 MDHEN and CDR2 SYDVKM. V lost 3 bases, J lost 4 bases, and 12 bases lay in between. This CDR3 is 14 amino acids long. Here the CDR3 DNA reads TGTGCCAGCAGTTTTCGGGGGGTCGGCTATGGCTACACCTTC. This encodes CASSFRGVGYGYTF.

The chain links TRBV7-9 to TRBJ1-1; D possibly corresponds to TRBD1 (5 bases). Germline CDR1 and CDR2: SEHNR and FQNEAQ (reference sequence). V lost 5 bases to trimming and J lost 3 bases, with 16 bases between them. The CDR3 has 15 residues. The CDR3: CASSHQVAGDTEAFF. The CDR3, as DNA: TGTGCCAGCAGCCATCAAGTCGCGGGGGACACTGAAGCTTTCTTT.

The chain combines TRBV5-1 with TRBJ1-2, with 7 bases that match TRBD1. Germline CDR1 and CDR2: SGHRS and YFSETQ. The CDR3 consists of 14 residues. The J segment lost 4 bases and the V segment lost 4 bases, leaving 7 bases of the junction unmatched. CDR3: CASSPTGAPYGYTF. The CDR3 bases are TGCGCCAGCAGCCCCACAGGGGCTCCCTATGGCTACACCTTC.